These 27 T cell receptor beta chains were sequenced from one sample in a study of control samples from healthy donors and cancer patients. The protocol was immunoSEQ multiplex PCR, while the TCRdb copy is restricted to in-frame clones and leaves out a portion. Counted here are approximately 130,000 clones, roughly 84% occurring once; the ten biggest clones make up more than 8%. The sample comprised blood. Receptors originate from a man aged 35-49 years in good health.

About this clone: This CDR3 is also generated by other DNA sequences in the sample. This rearrangement joins TRBV11-3 to TRBJ2-2; D is uncertain. The length of the CDR3 is 12 residues. CDR1 and CDR2 (germline): SGHNT, YENEEA. The germline V and J ends were trimmed by 5 bases and 1 base, with 2 bases remaining between them. The DNA for the CDR3 is TGTGCCAGCAGCCTGAACACCGGGGAGCTGTTTTTT. Protein sequence: CASSLNTGELFF.

The rearrangement joins TRBV27 to TRBJ1-1; 9 nucleotides agree with TRBD1. Germline lookup yields CDR1 MNHEY and CDR2 SMNVEV (reference sequence). The V gene end was trimmed by 6 bases and the J gene end by 4 bases; junction bases not matched to a gene: 3. CDR3 size: 13 residues. In DNA, the CDR3 is TGTGCCAGCAGGGCGACAGGGGGCACTGAAGCTTTCTTT. This sequence encodes CASRATGGTEAFF.

The chain links TRBV2 to TRBJ2-4; maybe TRBD2 (5 bases). V was pared by 6 bases and J by 8 bases, with 11 bases between. Germline loops: CDR1 SNHLY, CDR2 FYNNEI. CDR3 length: 12 residues. CDR3 amino acids: CASSPGRDIQYF. The CDR3 nucleotides read TGTGCCAGCAGCCCCGGGCGGGACATTCAGTACTTC.

The chain combines TRBV15 with TRBJ1-1; D not resolved. V lost 5 bases, J lost 5 bases, and 15 bases lay in between. Germline V lookup: CDR1 LNHNV, CDR2 YYDKDF (reference sequence). CDR3 length equals 14 residues. CDR3 protein: CATSAPGLGTEAFF. CDR3 DNA: TGTGCCACCAGCGCCCCAGGCCTGGGGACTGAAGCTTTCTTT.

The gene calls are TRBV9 and TRBJ2-7, with TRBD1 matching 8 bases. V dropped 4 bases and J dropped 5; count of bases not matched to a gene: 14. The CDR3 runs 16 residues. Looked up from germline, CDR1 is SGDLS and CDR2 is YYNGEE. CDR3 residues: CASSPVPGQAVHEQYF. CDR3 coding DNA: TGTGCCAGCAGCCCTGTCCCGGGACAGGCAGTGCACGAGCAGTACTTC.

V usage is TRBV7-2 and J usage is TRBJ2-7, with a weak D call TRBD1 (5 bases). This CDR3 spans 13 amino acids. V lost 3 bases and J lost 5, with 11 bases in between. Germline-derived CDR1 and CDR2 are SGHTA and FQGNSA. CDR3 loop: CASSFMQGDEQYF. The CDR3 region has the DNA TGTGCCAGCAGCTTCATGCAGGGTGACGAGCAGTACTTC.

The chain couples TRBV18 to TRBJ2-1; possible D gene TRBD1, 6 bases. Looked up from germline, CDR1 is KGHSH and CDR2 is LQKENI. The CDR3 totals 15 residues. Trimming removed 4 bases from V and 7 bases from J, with 17 bases in between. The CDR3, as DNA: TGTGCCAGCTCACTCACGAGGGGGTCCCTGAATGAGCAGTTCTTC. It codes for CASSLTRGSLNEQFF.

The rearrangement joins TRBV27 to TRBJ1-5; D not resolved. The CDR3 runs to 16 residues. CDR1 is MNHEY, CDR2 SMNVEV, per germline (reference sequence). V lost 5 bases, J lost 0 bases, and 14 bases lay in between. The CDR3 DNA sequence: TGTGCCAGCAGTCCGGCCCAGTCTTATAGCAATCAGCCCCAGCATTTT. It encodes CASSPAQSYSNQPQHF.

This chain links TRBV12-3 or TRBV12-4 with TRBJ1-4; D call uncertain. The V end lost 1 base, the J end lost 7 bases, and 7 bases lay between the germline ends. The CDR3 spans 13 residues. The CDR3 DNA sequence: TGTGCCAGCAGTTTAGGGGGAGTTGAAAAACTGTTTTTT. It specifies CASSLGGVEKLFF.

This clone was recorded a few times. This chain joins TRBV2 and TRBJ1-3; D is uncertain. The CDR3 covers 16 residues. CDR1 and CDR2 (germline): SNHLY, FYNNEI. Trimming pared 1 base from V and 0 bases from J, leaving 10 bases between. DNA of the CDR3: TGTGCCAGCAGTGAAGACCGGGAGTTCTCTGGAAACACCATATATTTT. Translation: CASSEDREFSGNTIYF.

V usage is TRBV24-1 and J usage is TRBJ2-7; perhaps TRBD1 as D (5 bases). Between the trimmed V and J ends, which lost 4 bases and 2 bases, there was a span of 17 bases. The CDR3 consists of 16 residues. Germline values: CDR1 KGHDR, CDR2 SFDVKD. The CDR3 sequence: CATSDPPGQGAYEQYF. CDR3 sequence (DNA): TGTGCCACCAGTGACCCGCCAGGGCAGGGTGCCTACGAGCAGTACTTC.

This rearrangement joins TRBV4-3 to TRBJ1-2, with a weak D call TRBD1 (5 bases). The V end was cut by 2 bases, the J end by 3 bases, with 13 bases between. CDR1 and CDR2 from the germline V gene are LGHNA and YSLEER. This CDR3 region has 15 residues. This CDR3 reads CASSQTGWGDYGYTF. The CDR3 DNA is TGCGCCAGCAGCCAAACAGGTTGGGGGGACTATGGCTACACCTTC.

The table lists this clone with a few counts. CDR3 loop: CASSQGYREYGYTF. CDR3 bases: TGTGCCAGCAGCCAGGGGTACAGAGAGTATGGCTACACCTTC. The chain carries TRBV7-9 and TRBJ1-2; D may be TRBD1 (6 bases). This CDR3 region has 14 residues. Germline assignment: CDR1 SEHNR and CDR2 FQNEAQ (reference sequence). Trimming shortened V by 5 bases and J by 5 bases, and 15 bases separated the two germline ends.

This rearrangement joins TRBV29-1 to TRBJ1-5; a possible D gene is TRBD1 (6 bases). V was clipped by 5 bases and J by 0 bases, with 8 bases between them. The CDR3 covers 13 residues. The V gene's germline CDR1 is SQVTM and CDR2 ANQGSEA. The CDR3 coding sequence is TGCAGCGTTTTACAGGGTAGCAATCAGCCCCAGCATTTT. Translating it yields CSVLQGSNQPQHF.

This clone came up a few times. V usage is TRBV5-1 and J usage is TRBJ2-7; D unclear. Trimming removed 0 bases from V and 7 bases from J, with 14 bases in between. CDR1 is SGHRS, CDR2 YFSETQ, per germline. The CDR3 has 14 residues. As DNA, the CDR3 is TGCGCCAGCAGCTTGGTGGGCCCGGAGCGTGAGCAGTACTTC. Encoded protein: CASSLVGPEREQYF.

The chain uses TRBV5-1 and TRBJ1-2; D remains ambiguous. Germline loops: CDR1 SGHRS, CDR2 YFSETQ. The CDR3 has 16 residues. The V end lost 4 bases, the J end lost 2 bases, and 18 bases lay between the germline ends. CDR3 bases: TGCGCCAGCAGCAACCCTACTCGGGCCGGGAACTATGGCTACACCTTC. Protein: CASSNPTRAGNYGYTF.

CDR3 coding DNA: TGCGCCAGCAGCCCGGGACAAGGCACAGATACGCAGTATTTT. Protein product: CASSPGQGTDTQYF. The chain links TRBV10-1 to TRBJ2-3; D is perhaps TRBD1 (6 bases). V was clipped by 6 bases and J by 1 base, with 11 bases between them. CDR3 size: 14 residues. Germline V gene sequence: CDR1 WNHNN, CDR2 SYGVQD (reference sequence).

CDR3 coding DNA: TGCGCCAGCAGCTTGGATCCGGTGACTAACTATGGCTACACCTTC. Translated, it gives CASSLDPVTNYGYTF. The gene calls are TRBV5-1 and TRBJ1-2; D gene uncertain. Looked up from germline, CDR1 is SGHRS and CDR2 is YFSETQ. The CDR3 extends over 15 amino acids. V dropped 0 bases and J dropped 0 bases, with 9 bases sitting between them.

J is TRBJ2-6 and V is TRBV19, with a tentative D call TRBD1 (6 bases). The germline V gene encodes CDR1 LNHDA and CDR2 SQIVND (reference sequence). Trimming cost V 1 base and J 0 bases, with 16 bases left between them. This CDR3 spans 19 amino acids. The CDR3 DNA is TGTGCCAGTAGTATAGGGGATGCAGGGGCAGGCTCTGGGGCCAACGTCCTGACTTTC. Amino acids: CASSIGDAGAGSGANVLTF.

This clone was detected only a few times. This chain links TRBV7-9 with TRBJ2-1, with a tentative D call TRBD1 (6 bases). V was clipped by 2 bases and J by 4 bases, with 9 bases between them. Germline V gene sequence: CDR1 SEHNR, CDR2 FQNEAQ (reference sequence). CDR3 length equals 14 residues. CDR3 protein: CASSLNREYNEQFF. The CDR3 DNA is TGTGCCAGCAGCTTAAACAGGGAATACAATGAGCAGTTCTTC.

The chain joins TRBV20-1 to TRBJ1-2; tentatively, D is TRBD1 (5 bases). There are 14 residues in the CDR3. Between the trimmed V and J ends, which lost 3 bases and 8 bases, there was a span of 19 bases. Germline loops: CDR1 DFQATT, CDR2 SNEGSKA (reference sequence). CDR3 protein: CSASDRGGGSGYTF. As DNA, the CDR3 is TGCAGTGCTAGTGATCGTGGCGGGGGTTCGGGCTACACCTTC.

V gene TRBV30 combines with J gene TRBJ2-7, with D possibly being TRBD1 (6 bases). Germline V CDR1 and CDR2: GTSNPN, SVGIG (reference sequence). This CDR3 is built from 13 residues. V was cut by 1 base and J by 2 bases, with 9 bases left in between. The CDR3 region has the DNA TGTGCCTGGAGTGAGGGACACCCCTACGAGCAGTACTTC. This codes for CAWSEGHPYEQYF.

The chain employs TRBV7-2 and TRBJ1-2, with 8 bases fitting TRBD1. V shed 7 bases and J 7 bases; nucleotides not matched to a gene: 14. The CDR3 consists of 15 residues. CDR1 and CDR2 (germline): SGHTA, FQGNSA. CDR3 nucleotide sequence: TGTGCCAGCACCCTAGGGTCCAGGGGGCGCGGTGGCTACACCTTC. Translation: CASTLGSRGRGGYTF.

V usage is TRBV29-1 and J usage is TRBJ1-2; no clear D. Germline V lookup: CDR1 SQVTM, CDR2 ANQGSEA. The CDR3 contains 13 residues. Trimming left V 6 bases short and J 5 bases short, with 16 bases between. The CDR3 sequence: CSVMPGGAYGYTF. In DNA form, the CDR3 reads TGCAGCGTGATGCCAGGAGGAGCGTATGGCTACACCTTC.

The rearrangement links TRBV5-1 to TRBJ2-3; no clear D. This CDR3 has 12 amino acids. From germline, CDR1 is SGHRS and CDR2 YFSETQ. Trimming removed 2 bases from V and 7 bases from J, with 8 bases in between. In DNA form, the CDR3 reads TGCGCCAGCAGCTTATATGAAAATACGCAGTATTTT. This translates into CASSLYENTQYF.

On this clone: The sample contains more than one DNA sequence encoding this CDR3. Here the CDR3 DNA reads TGTGCCAGCAGCCGGGACGGGAGCACAGATACGCAGTATTTT. This sequence encodes CASSRDGSTDTQYF. The chain couples TRBV7-3 to TRBJ2-3; tentatively, D is TRBD1 or TRBD2 (5 bases each). V was cut by 5 bases and J by 0 bases, with 9 bases left in between. Germline V gives CDR1 SGHTA, CDR2 FQGTGA. The length of the CDR3 is 14 residues.

The CDR3 here is CASSELDYGYTF. The CDR3 DNA is TGTGCCAGCAGTGAATTAGACTATGGCTACACCTTC. The rearrangement uses TRBV2 and TRBJ1-2; D remains ambiguous. Looked up from germline, CDR1 is SNHLY and CDR2 is FYNNEI. V lost 2 bases and J lost 3, with 4 bases in between. The CDR3 loop spans 12 amino acids.